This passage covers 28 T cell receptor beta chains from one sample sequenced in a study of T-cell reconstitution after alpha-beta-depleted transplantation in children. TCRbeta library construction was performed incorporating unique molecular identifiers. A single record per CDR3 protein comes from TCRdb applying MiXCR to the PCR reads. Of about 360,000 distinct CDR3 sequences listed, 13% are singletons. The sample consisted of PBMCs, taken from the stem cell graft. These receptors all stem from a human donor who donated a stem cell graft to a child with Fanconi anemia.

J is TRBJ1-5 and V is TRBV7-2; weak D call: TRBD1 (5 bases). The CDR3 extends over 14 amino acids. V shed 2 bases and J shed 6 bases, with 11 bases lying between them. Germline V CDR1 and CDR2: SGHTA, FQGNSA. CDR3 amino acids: CASSLIAGSQPQHF. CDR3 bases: TGTGCCAGCAGCTTAATCGCAGGGAGTCAGCCCCAGCATTTT.

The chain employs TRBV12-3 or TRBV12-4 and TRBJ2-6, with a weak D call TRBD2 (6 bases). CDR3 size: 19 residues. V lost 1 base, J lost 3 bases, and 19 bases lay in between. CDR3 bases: TGTGCCAGCAGTTTAGGCCTCAGGGCGGGGTATAGTGGGGCCAACGTCCTGACTTTC. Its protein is CASSLGLRAGYSGANVLTF.

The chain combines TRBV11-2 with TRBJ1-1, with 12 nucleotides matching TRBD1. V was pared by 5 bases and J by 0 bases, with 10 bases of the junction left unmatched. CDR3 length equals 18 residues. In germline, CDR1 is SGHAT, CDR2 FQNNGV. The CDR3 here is CASSLRDRGQVMNTEAFF. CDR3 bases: TGTGCCAGCAGCCTCCGGGACAGGGGGCAGGTTATGAACACTGAAGCTTTCTTT. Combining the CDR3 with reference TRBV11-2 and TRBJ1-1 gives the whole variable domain EAGVAQSPRYKIIEKRQSVAFWCNPISGHATLYWYQQILGQGPKLLIQFQNNGVVDDSQLPKDRFSAERLKGVDSTLKIQPAKLEDSAVYLCASSLRDRGQVMNTEAFFGQGTRLTVV.

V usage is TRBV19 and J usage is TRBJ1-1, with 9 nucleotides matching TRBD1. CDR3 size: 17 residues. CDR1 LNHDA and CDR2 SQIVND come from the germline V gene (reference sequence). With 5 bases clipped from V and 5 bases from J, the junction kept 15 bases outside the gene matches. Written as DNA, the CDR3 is TGTGCCAGTAGTCCCCGTCCCGGGACAGGGAGGGGAACTGAAGCTTTCTTT. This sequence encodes CASSPRPGTGRGTEAFF.

The CDR3, as DNA: TGTGCCAGCAGCCCGCACCCCCAGGGTGAGCAGTTCTTC. Translating gives CASSPHPQGEQFF. The chain couples TRBV12-3 or TRBV12-4 to TRBJ2-1; weak D call: TRBD1 (5 bases). V lost 6 bases and J 9 bases, leaving 15 bases between the germline ends. The CDR3 extends over 13 amino acids.

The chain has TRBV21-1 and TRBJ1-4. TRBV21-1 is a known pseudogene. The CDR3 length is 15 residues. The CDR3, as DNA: TGTGCCAGCAGCAAAGATTGGGACGGCGGTGAAAAACTGTTTTTT. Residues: CASSKDWDGGEKLFF.

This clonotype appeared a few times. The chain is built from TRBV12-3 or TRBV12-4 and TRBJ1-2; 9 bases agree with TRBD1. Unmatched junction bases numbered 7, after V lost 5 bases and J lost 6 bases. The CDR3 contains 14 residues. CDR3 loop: CASSPGQGTDGYTF. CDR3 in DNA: TGTGCCAGCAGTCCGGGACAGGGAACGGATGGCTACACCTTC.

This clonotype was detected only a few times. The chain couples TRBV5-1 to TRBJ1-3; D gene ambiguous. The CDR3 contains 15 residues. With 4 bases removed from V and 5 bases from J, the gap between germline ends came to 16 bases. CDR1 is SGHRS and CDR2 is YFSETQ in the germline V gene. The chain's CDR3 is CASSPTLLGRNTIYF. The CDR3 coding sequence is TGCGCCAGCAGCCCCACCTTATTAGGGAGAAACACCATATATTTT.

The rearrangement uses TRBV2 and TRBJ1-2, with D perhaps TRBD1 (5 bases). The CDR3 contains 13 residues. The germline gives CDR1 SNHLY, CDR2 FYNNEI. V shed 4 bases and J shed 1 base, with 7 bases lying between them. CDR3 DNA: TGTGCCAGCAGTGGACAGATTAACTATGGCTACACCTTC. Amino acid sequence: CASSGQINYGYTF.

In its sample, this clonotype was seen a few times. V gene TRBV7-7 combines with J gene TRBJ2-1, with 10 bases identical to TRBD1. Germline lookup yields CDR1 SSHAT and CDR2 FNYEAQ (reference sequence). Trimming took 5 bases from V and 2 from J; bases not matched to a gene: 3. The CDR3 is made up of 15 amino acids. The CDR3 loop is CASSPGTGAYNEQFF. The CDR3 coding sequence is TGTGCCAGCAGCCCTGGGACAGGGGCCTACAATGAGCAGTTCTTC.

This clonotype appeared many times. The CDR3 sequence is CASGAWTPEDEQFF. DNA of the CDR3: TGCGCCAGCGGCGCTTGGACTCCCGAGGATGAGCAGTTCTTC. This rearrangement joins TRBV5-1 to TRBJ2-1; D is perhaps TRBD2 (5 bases). Germline V gives CDR1 SGHRS, CDR2 YFSETQ. The CDR3 has 14 residues. V lost 7 bases and J lost 8, with 19 bases in between.

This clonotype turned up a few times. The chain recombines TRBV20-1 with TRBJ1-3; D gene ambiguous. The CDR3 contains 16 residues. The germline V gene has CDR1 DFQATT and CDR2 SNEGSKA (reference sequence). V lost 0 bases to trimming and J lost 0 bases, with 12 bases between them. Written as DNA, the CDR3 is TGCAGTGCTAGAGACTCTAGACAAATCTCTGGAAACACCATATATTTT. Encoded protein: CSARDSRQISGNTIYF.

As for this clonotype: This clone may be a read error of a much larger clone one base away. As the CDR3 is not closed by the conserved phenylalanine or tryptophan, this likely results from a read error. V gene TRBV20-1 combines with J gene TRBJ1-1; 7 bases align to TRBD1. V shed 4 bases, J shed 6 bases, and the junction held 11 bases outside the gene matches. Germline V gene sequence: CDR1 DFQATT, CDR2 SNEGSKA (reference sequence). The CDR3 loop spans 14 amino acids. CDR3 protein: CSAISPTGTAEAFY. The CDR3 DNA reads TGCAGTGCTATATCCCCTACCGGGACAGCTGAAGCTTTCTAT.

CDR3 region: CSARGRQDNEQFF. In DNA form, the CDR3 reads TGCAGTGCTAGGGGTAGGCAGGACAATGAGCAGTTCTTC. The chain couples TRBV20-1 to TRBJ2-1; unclear D gene. This CDR3 is built from 13 residues. Trimming cost V 3 bases and J 5 bases, with 11 bases left between them. Germline V lookup: CDR1 DFQATT, CDR2 SNEGSKA (reference sequence).

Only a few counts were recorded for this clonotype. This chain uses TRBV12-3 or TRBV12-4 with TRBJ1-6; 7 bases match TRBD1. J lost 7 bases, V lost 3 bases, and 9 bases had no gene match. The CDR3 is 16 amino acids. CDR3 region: CASSFGAGGQNSPLHF. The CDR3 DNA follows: TGTGCCAGCAGTTTCGGGGCAGGGGGTCAAAATTCACCCCTCCACTTT.

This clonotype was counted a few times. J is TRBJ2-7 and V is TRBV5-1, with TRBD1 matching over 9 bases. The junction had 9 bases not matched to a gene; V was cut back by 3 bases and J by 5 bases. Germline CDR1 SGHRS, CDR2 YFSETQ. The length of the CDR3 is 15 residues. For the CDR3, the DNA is TGCGCCAGCAGCTCCCCGGGACAGGGTCGGAACGAGCAGTACTTC. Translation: CASSSPGQGRNEQYF.

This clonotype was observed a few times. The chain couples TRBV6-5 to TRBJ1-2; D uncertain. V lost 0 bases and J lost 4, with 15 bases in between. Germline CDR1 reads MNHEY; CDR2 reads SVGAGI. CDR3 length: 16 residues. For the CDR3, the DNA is TGTGCCAGCAGTTACTCGATGACCCTCGGTCCCTATGGCTACACCTTC. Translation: CASSYSMTLGPYGYTF.

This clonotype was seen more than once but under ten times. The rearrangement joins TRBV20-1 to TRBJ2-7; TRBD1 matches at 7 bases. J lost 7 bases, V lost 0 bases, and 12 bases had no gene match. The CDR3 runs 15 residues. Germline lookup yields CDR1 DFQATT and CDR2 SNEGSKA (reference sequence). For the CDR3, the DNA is TGCAGTGCTAGAGATCCTATGACGGCAGGGGGAGAGCAGTACGTC. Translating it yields CSARDPMTAGGEQYV.

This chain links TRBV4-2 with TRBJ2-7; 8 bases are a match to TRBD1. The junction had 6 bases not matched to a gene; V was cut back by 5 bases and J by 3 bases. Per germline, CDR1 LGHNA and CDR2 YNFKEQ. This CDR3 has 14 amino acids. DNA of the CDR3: TGTGCCAGCAGCTGGGACAGGCGAAGCTACGAGCAGTACTTC. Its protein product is CASSWDRRSYEQYF.

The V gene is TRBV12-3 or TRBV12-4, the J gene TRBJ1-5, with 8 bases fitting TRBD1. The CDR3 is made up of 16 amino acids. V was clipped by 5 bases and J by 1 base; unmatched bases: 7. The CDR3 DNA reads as TGTGCCAGCAGTCGGTTACAGGGGGGAAGCAATCAGCCCCAGCATTTT. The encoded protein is CASSRLQGGSNQPQHF.

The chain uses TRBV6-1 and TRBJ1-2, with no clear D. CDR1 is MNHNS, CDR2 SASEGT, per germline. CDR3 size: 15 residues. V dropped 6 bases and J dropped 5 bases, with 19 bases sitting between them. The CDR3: CASSHRVGPEYGYTF. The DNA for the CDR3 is TGTGCCAGCAGCCACCGTGTAGGGCCCGAATATGGCTACACCTTC.

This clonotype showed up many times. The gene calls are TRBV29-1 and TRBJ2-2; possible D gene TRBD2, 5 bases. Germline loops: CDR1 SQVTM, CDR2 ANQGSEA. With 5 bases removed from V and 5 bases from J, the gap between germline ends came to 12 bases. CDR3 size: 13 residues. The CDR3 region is CSVKSGVTGELFF. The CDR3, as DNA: TGCAGCGTTAAGTCCGGGGTGACCGGGGAGCTGTTTTTT.

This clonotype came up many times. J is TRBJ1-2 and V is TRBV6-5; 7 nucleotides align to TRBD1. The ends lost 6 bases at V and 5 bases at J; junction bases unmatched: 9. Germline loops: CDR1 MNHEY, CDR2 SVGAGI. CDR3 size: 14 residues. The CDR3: CASRLGTEPYGYTF. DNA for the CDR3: TGTGCCAGCAGACTCGGGACAGAACCTTATGGCTACACCTTC.

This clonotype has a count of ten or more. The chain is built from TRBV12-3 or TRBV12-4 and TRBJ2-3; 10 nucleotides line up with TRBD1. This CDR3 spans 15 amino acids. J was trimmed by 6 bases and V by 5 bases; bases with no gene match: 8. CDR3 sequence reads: CASSARDRGDDTQYF. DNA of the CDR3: TGTGCCAGCAGTGCCCGGGACAGGGGCGACGATACGCAGTATTTT.

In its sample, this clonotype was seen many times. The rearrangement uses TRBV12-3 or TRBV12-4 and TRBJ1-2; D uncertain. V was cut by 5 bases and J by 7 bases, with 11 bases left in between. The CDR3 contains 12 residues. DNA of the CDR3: TGTGCCAGCAGTCCTTTAGGGTCTGGCTACACCTTC. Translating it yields CASSPLGSGYTF.

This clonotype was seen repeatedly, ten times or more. The CDR3, as DNA: TGTGCCAGCAGCTTAGCGTTCGCCCCCGCCGGGGAGCTGTTTTTT. It translates to CASSLAFAPAGELFF. This sequence joins TRBV7-2 and TRBJ2-2, with no clear D. Trimming removed 0 bases at V and 6 bases at J, with 11 bases between. The CDR3 spans 15 residues. The germline V gene encodes CDR1 SGHTA and CDR2 FQGNSA.

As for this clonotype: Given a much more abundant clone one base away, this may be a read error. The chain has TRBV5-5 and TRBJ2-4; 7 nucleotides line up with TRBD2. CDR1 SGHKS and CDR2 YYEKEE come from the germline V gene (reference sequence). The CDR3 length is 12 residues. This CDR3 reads CAISPGGNIQYF. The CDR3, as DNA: TGTGCCATCAGCCCCGGGGGGAACATTCAGTACTTC.

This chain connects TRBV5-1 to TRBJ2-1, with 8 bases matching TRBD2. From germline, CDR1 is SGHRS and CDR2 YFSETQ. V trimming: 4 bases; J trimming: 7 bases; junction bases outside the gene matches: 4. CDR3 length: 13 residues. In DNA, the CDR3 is TGCGCCAGCAGCGTCGGGACTAGTAATGAGCAGTTCTTC. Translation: CASSVGTSNEQFF. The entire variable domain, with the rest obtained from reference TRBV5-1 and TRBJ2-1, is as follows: KAGVTQTPRYLIKTRGQQVTLSCSPISGHRSVSWYQQTPGQGLQFLFEYFSETQRNKGNFPGRFSGRQFSNSRSEMNVSTLELGDSALYLCASSVGTSNEQFFGPGTRLTVL.